The entry below describes one TCR beta chain. The antigen remains undetermined. This record belongs to a study of post-analysis software for immune sequencing data. This CDR3 has 16 residues. V dropped 1 base and J dropped 4; count of bases not matched to a gene: 8. Germline-derived CDR1 and CDR2 are LGHNA and YNFKEQ. Prepared libraries of TCR beta cDNA carried unique molecular identifiers. Yield was around 500,000 cDNA molecules from approximately 0.91 to 9.4 million T cells. From the PCR reads, TCRdb called clonotypes with MiXCR, one entry per CDR3 protein. The data show more than 350,000 distinct CDR3 sequences, 30% to 40% seen once. General study findings and limits: Elevated frequency relative to controls characterized several TRBV segments in patients, TRBV5-6, TRBV5-1 and TRBV20-1 among them.

The receptor was derived from a girl aged 2 to 10 with multiple sclerosis. Material: blood. The V call is TRBV4-2, the J call TRBJ1-1; 8 bases are shared with TRBD1. CDR3 residues: CASSQVWGQDFTEAFF. The CDR3 coding sequence is TGTGCCAGCAGCCAAGTTTGGGGACAGGATTTCACTGAAGCTTTCTTT.